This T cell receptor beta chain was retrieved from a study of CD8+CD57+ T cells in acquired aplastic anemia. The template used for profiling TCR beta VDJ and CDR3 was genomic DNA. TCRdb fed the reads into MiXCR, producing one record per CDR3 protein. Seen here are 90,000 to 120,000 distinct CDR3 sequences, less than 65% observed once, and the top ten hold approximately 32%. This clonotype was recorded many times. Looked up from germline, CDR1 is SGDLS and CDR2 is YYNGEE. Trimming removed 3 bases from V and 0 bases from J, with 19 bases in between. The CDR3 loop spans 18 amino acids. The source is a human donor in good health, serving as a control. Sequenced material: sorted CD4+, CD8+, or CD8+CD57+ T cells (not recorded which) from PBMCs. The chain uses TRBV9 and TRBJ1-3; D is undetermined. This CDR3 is CASSGTPKGTSSGNTIYF. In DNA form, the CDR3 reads TGTGCCAGCAGCGGGACGCCGAAGGGAACCAGCTCTGGAAACACCATATATTTT.